The following is a T cell receptor (beta chain) sequence with its context. The target antigen is unknown. Germline V gene sequence: CDR1 SGHRS, CDR2 YFSETQ. This CDR3 is 15 amino acids long. Trimming at V came to 3 bases and at J to 3 bases, leaving 8 bases not matched to a gene. This entry belongs to a study of cytomegalovirus exposure and HLA in healthy donors. About the study: A previous analysis identified approximately 120 million unique TCR beta sequences derived from around 200 million T cells. Study results and limitations: Three CMV-associated chains were confirmed in vitro to be specific for CMV antigens. TCR beta sequences reportedly predicted most subjects' HLA-A and HLA-B alleles accurately. TCR beta sequences numbering some 17,000 were associated with HLA alleles at 0.05 false discovery rate in a later analysis.

13 Jbeta primers and 60 Vbeta primers were used for the PCR. The method was immunoSEQ multiplex PCR; TCRdb's version includes in-frame clones alone and lacks a portion of them. The profile shows about 160,000 clones, roughly 80% of them singletons. This clonotype was obtained from a woman in her twenties or thirties in good health and CMV-seropositive. Sequenced: PBMCs. V gene TRBV5-1 combines with J gene TRBJ2-5, with 7 bases lining up with TRBD2. CDR3 loop: CASSWSSGAEETQYF. In DNA, the CDR3 is TGCGCCAGCAGCTGGTCTAGCGGAGCAGAAGAGACCCAGTACTTC.